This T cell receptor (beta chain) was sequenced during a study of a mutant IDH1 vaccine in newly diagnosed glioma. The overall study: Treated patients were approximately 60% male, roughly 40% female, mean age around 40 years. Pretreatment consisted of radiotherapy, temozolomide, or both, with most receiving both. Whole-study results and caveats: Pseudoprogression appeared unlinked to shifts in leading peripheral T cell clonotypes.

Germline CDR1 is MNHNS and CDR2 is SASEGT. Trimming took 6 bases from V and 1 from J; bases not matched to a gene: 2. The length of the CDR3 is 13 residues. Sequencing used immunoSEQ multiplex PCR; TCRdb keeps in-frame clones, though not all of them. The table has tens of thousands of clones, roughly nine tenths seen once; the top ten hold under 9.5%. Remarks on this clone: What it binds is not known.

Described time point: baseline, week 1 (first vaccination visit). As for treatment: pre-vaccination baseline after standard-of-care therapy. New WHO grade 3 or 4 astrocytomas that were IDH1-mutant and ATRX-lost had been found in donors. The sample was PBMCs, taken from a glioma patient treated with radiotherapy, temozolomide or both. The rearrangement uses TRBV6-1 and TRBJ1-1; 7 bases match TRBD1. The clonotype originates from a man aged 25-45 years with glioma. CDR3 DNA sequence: TGTGCCAGCAGAGGACAGGAGAACACTGAAGCTTTCTTT. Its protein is CASRGQENTEAFF.